One and the same sample provided the 5 T cell receptor beta chains below, sequenced in a study of pediatric ulcerative colitis. During colonoscopy, one to two rectal pinch biopsies were collected. Some clones are missing from TCRdb's copy, which holds only in-frame ones; the method was immunoSEQ multiplex PCR. The table shows tens of thousands of clones, with roughly 79% occurring only once. Sample: gut tissue. The source of these receptors is a girl aged 5-17 years with moderate ulcerative colitis.

The chain carries TRBV28 and TRBJ2-1, with D uncertain. The CDR3 spans 12 residues. CDR1 and CDR2 (germline): MDHEN, SYDVKM. V was trimmed by 4 bases and J by 8 bases, leaving 9 bases between them. CDR3: CASSSWFDEQFF. CDR3 DNA sequence: TGTGCCAGCAGTTCCTGGTTCGATGAGCAGTTCTTC. The whole variable domain, filled in from reference TRBV28 and TRBJ2-1, reads DVKVTQSSRYLVKRTGEKVFLECVQDMDHENMFWYRQDPGLGLRLIYFSYDVKMKEKGDIPEGYSVSREKKERFSLILESASTNQTSMYLCASSSWFDEQFFGPGTRLTVL.

The chain has TRBV6-6 and TRBJ1-5; D may be TRBD1 (5 bases). Germline V CDR1 and CDR2: MNHNY, SVGAGI (reference sequence). The V gene lost 0 bases and the J gene lost 5 bases, with 8 bases spanning the gap. This CDR3 has 14 residues. CDR3 loop: CASSYSGGDQPQHF. DNA of the CDR3: TGTGCCAGCAGTTACTCTGGGGGTGATCAGCCCCAGCATTTT.

With regard to this clone: Other DNA sequences in the same sample also yield this CDR3. The V and J genes are TRBV29-1 and TRBJ1-6; D may be TRBD1 (6 bases). The CDR3 covers 13 residues. V was shortened by 6 bases and J by 10 bases, with 16 bases between the two germline ends. CDR1 is SQVTM and CDR2 is ANQGSEA in the germline V gene. CDR3 protein: CSVKEGGNSPLHF. In nucleotides, the CDR3 is TGCAGCGTCAAGGAGGGGGGCAACTCACCCCTCCACTTT.

The CDR3 sequence: CASSPSSRDYNEQFF. For the CDR3, the DNA is TGTGCCAGCAGTCCGAGCAGCCGGGACTACAATGAGCAGTTCTTC. The chain combines TRBV7-2 with TRBJ2-1, with a weak D call TRBD2 (5 bases). Per germline, CDR1 SGHTA and CDR2 FQGNSA. Trimming cost V 6 bases and J 3 bases, with 15 bases left between them. CDR3 size: 15 residues. Full variable domain (missing parts from reference TRBV7-2 and TRBJ2-1): GAGVSQSPSNKVTEKGKDVELRCDPISGHTALYWYRQSLGQGLEFLIYFQGNSAPDKSGLPSDRFSAERTGGSVSTLTIQRTQQEDSAVYLCASSPSSRDYNEQFFGPGTRLTVL.

CDR3 sequence reads: CASNPDLGTDTQYF. The CDR3 DNA follows: TGTGCCAGCAACCCGGACCTGGGGACAGATACGCAGTATTTT. The V and J genes are TRBV6-4 and TRBJ2-3; D gene uncertain. This CDR3 has 14 amino acids. The ends were cut back, 7 bases at V and 3 bases at J, with 14 bases in the middle. The V gene's germline CDR1 is MRHNA and CDR2 SNTAGT.